The table lists the clone carrying this T cell receptor (beta chain) with a few counts. The antigen remains undetermined. This specimen belongs to a study of T cells after yellow fever vaccination. General study findings and limits: Most primary-vaccination clones reappeared after the booster (just under 98% CD4, 88% CD8).

In making TCR cDNA, 5'RACE template switching added a universal primer site and UMIs to it. Each CDR3 protein gets one entry after TCRdb re-called the 5' RACE reads with MiXCR. The sample holds fewer than 400,000 distinct CDR3 sequences; around 6.5% are singletons and the top ten take around 16%. Germline values: CDR1 MGHDK, CDR2 SYGVNS. Trimming at V came to 7 bases and at J to 0 bases, leaving 5 bases not matched to a gene. The CDR3 contains 14 residues. The chain uses TRBV25-1 and TRBJ1-1; 7 bases line up with TRBD1. Sequenced here: PBMCs, sampled 5 days after the yellow fever booster vaccination. This clonotype was obtained from a man aged 25-40 years who received the YFV17D yellow fever vaccine. The CDR3 region is CASMAGGMNTEAFF. The CDR3 bases are TGTGCCAGCATGGCAGGGGGGATGAACACTGAAGCTTTCTTT. Using reference TRBV25-1 and TRBJ1-1 for the parts outside the CDR3, the full variable domain is EADIYQTPRYLVIGTGKKITLECSQTMGHDKMYWYQQDPGMELHLIHYSYGVNSTEKGDLSSESTVSRIRTEHFPLTLESARPSHTSQYLCASMAGGMNTEAFFGQGTRLTVV.